This TCR beta chain was sequenced for a study of blood T cell repertoires in COVID-19. Across the study: The analysed material was cDNA or gDNA that came from T cells, B-cell-depleted T cells, or PBMCs.

Germline V gene sequence: CDR1 SGHTA, CDR2 FQGTGA. The junction had 13 bases not matched to a gene; V was cut back by 5 bases and J by 4 bases. The CDR3 has 18 amino acids. In the authors' methods: Nucleated cell counts were estimated from reference gene primer amplification. Clones were sequenced by immunoSEQ multiplex PCR, and TCRdb holds only the in-frame ones, with some missing. V, J and clone size are taken as reported in that table, and D and trimming were inferred from the DNA itself. Here the sample spans about 360,000 clones, around 90% being singletons. The sequence derives from a human donor in a cohort sampled during active COVID-19. This chain joins TRBV7-3 and TRBJ2-3, with 12 bases fitting TRBD2. Sequencing input: peripheral blood. CDR3 bases: TGTGCCAGCAGCCCTCAGCCTAGCGGGAGGGCCTTGTCAGATACGCAGTATTTT. Translated: CASSPQPSGRALSDTQYF.